This TCR beta chain is from a study of OX40 agonist ivuxolimab in advanced cancers. In the study overall: Ivuxolimab, which is an agonistic anti-OX40 (CD134) antibody, was administered to the patients. General study findings and limits: By week 6 at 0.1 to 3.0 mg/kg, blood CD4+ and CD8+ T cells had expanded clonally.

The repertoire was sequenced with immunoSEQ multiplex PCR; TCRdb's copy has only in-frame clones and lacks some. The sample includes some 97,000 clones, roughly 90% of them seen just once. Baseline was the first blood sampling point, followed by cycle 4 day 1 and cycle 7 day 1. CDR1 is SNHLY, CDR2 FYNNEI, per germline. V shed 2 bases and J shed 0 bases, with 8 bases lying between them. The CDR3 sequence is 15 residues long. With respect to this clone: Its antigen remains unidentified.

The source was CD4+ or CD8+ T cells sorted from blood, collected in a trial of the OX40 agonist ivuxolimab. The TCR originated in an adult with an advanced solid tumor such as melanoma, head and neck, liver or kidney cancer. V gene TRBV2 combines with J gene TRBJ2-4; D perhaps matches TRBD1 (6 bases). The CDR3 here is CASSEQGIAKNIQYF. The CDR3 DNA reads as TGTGCCAGCAGTGAACAGGGGATAGCCAAAAACATTCAGTACTTC.